The text below deals with one T cell receptor (beta chain). Antigen specificity is unknown. TCRdb passed the 5' RACE reads through MiXCR, listing each CDR3 protein once. The repertoire holds 400,000 to 550,000 distinct CDR3 sequences, with over 11% as singletons. The data belong to a study of identical twins. The study, taken as a whole, reports: It was out-of-frame TCR alpha sharing in monozygotic twins that models underestimated.

This CDR3 is 14 amino acids long. J lost 7 bases, V lost 0 bases, and 4 bases had no gene match. The V gene's germline CDR1 is SGDLS and CDR2 YYNGEE. This sample also appeared in a second study, on yellow fever vaccine responses in identical twins.

Material for sequencing was CD4+ T cells sorted from blood. The chain uses TRBV9 and TRBJ2-1, with 7 nucleotides matching TRBD1. This receptor was identified in a woman between 18 and 29 years old in good health. The CDR3 loop is CASSVVVQGNEQFF. The CDR3, as DNA: TGTGCCAGCAGCGTAGTTGTACAGGGGAATGAGCAGTTCTTC.